This passage covers 23 T cell receptor beta chains from one sample sequenced in a study of siplizumab effects on memory and regulatory T cells. This table comes from immunoSEQ multiplex PCR, and its TCRdb copy is limited to in-frame clones, with some not included. The table includes about 56,000 clones, about 97% detected once. Input material: naive CD8+ T cells sorted from blood. These receptors all stem from a human donor in good health.

The chain uses TRBV6-1 and TRBJ1-1; the match to TRBD1 covers 7 bases. Germline V gene data show CDR1 as MNHNS and CDR2 as SASEGT. The CDR3 sequence is 15 residues long. The trim removed 2 bases at V and 1 base at J, leaving 4 bases unmatched. For the CDR3, the DNA is TGTGCCAGCAGTGAAATTGACAGGGAGAACACTGAAGCTTTCTTT. Protein: CASSEIDRENTEAFF.

The chain links TRBV7-2 to TRBJ2-7, with D tentatively TRBD1 or TRBD2 (5 bases each). The CDR3 consists of 16 residues. V lost 1 base to trimming and J lost 2 bases, with 15 bases between them. Germline V gene sequence: CDR1 SGHTA, CDR2 FQGNSA. The CDR3 coding sequence is TGTGCCAGCAGCTTAGGGAGGACACCCAGCGCCTACGAGCAGTACTTC. It yields the protein CASSLGRTPSAYEQYF.

The genes are TRBV4-3 and TRBJ1-2, with D possibly being TRBD1 (6 bases). In germline, CDR1 is LGHNA, CDR2 YSLEER. There are 15 residues in the CDR3. V lost 1 base and J lost 0, with 9 bases in between. The CDR3 DNA reads as TGCGCCAGCAGCCAAGGGGACACCCCTAACTATGGCTACACCTTC. This gives the protein CASSQGDTPNYGYTF.

The chain uses TRBV27 and TRBJ2-1; 10 bases match TRBD2. The V segment lost 8 bases and the J segment 3 bases; nucleotides outside the gene matches: 1. CDR1 and CDR2 (germline): MNHEY, SMNVEV (reference sequence). The CDR3 length is 13 residues. CDR3 sequence: CASGTSVYNEQFF. The CDR3 DNA is TGTGCCAGCGGGACTAGCGTCTACAATGAGCAGTTCTTC.

As DNA, the CDR3 is TGTGCCAGCAGCTTCTCGGGGTCTGGGGCTGAAGCTTTCTTT. Translation: CASSFSGSGAEAFF. The chain recombines TRBV5-6 with TRBJ1-1; D unclear. This CDR3 has 14 residues. V shed 2 bases and J shed 6 bases, with 14 bases lying between them. From germline, CDR1 is SGHDT and CDR2 YYEEEE.

The chain couples TRBV27 to TRBJ1-2; a possible D gene is TRBD1 (6 bases). The germline V gene encodes CDR1 MNHEY and CDR2 SMNVEV (reference sequence). The CDR3 loop spans 15 amino acids. The germline V and J ends were trimmed by 3 bases and 2 bases, with 13 bases remaining between them. CDR3 loop: CASSFGQNSNYGYTF. The CDR3 DNA reads TGTGCCAGCAGTTTCGGACAGAACTCGAACTATGGCTACACCTTC.

The CDR3 loop is CASRLLADSSYNEQFF. CDR3 DNA: TGTGCCAGTAGACTATTAGCGGATAGCTCCTACAATGAGCAGTTCTTC. The V gene is TRBV19, the J gene TRBJ2-1, with a possible D match to TRBD2 (6 bases). This CDR3 region has 16 residues. CDR1 and CDR2 (germline): LNHDA, SQIVND (reference sequence). The V gene lost 6 bases and the J gene lost 0 bases, with 15 bases spanning the gap. Drawing the rest from reference TRBV19 and TRBJ2-1, the complete variable domain is DGGITQSPKYLFRKEGQNVTLSCEQNLNHDAMYWYRQDPGQGLRLIYYSQIVNDFQKGDIAEGYSVSREKKESFPLTVTSAQKNPTAFYLCASRLLADSSYNEQFFGPGTRLTVL.

The table lists this clone with a count of one. J is TRBJ2-2 and V is TRBV5-1; the match to TRBD1 covers 7 bases. Germline V gene data show CDR1 as SGHRS and CDR2 as YFSETQ. V was clipped by 4 bases and J by 4 bases; unmatched bases: 7. The CDR3 length is 15 residues. The CDR3 DNA follows: TGCGCCAGCAGCGGGACAGCGCCCGGCACCGGGGAGCTGTTTTTT. It encodes CASSGTAPGTGELFF.

The CDR3 loop reads CASSSMRGMNTEAFF. In nucleotides, the CDR3 is TGTGCCAGCAGTTCGATGAGGGGCATGAACACTGAAGCTTTCTTT. The chain carries TRBV27 and TRBJ1-1; tentative D call: TRBD1 (5 bases). Trimming removed 4 bases at V and 0 bases at J, with 12 bases between. The CDR3 covers 15 residues. Germline values: CDR1 MNHEY, CDR2 SMNVEV (reference sequence).

This chain joins TRBV28 and TRBJ1-5; 9 positions match TRBD1. Germline V gives CDR1 MDHEN, CDR2 SYDVKM. V was pared by 5 bases and J by 1 base, with 6 bases of the junction left unmatched. CDR3 length: 16 amino acids. This CDR3 is CASSNGQGTSNQPQHF. CDR3 coding DNA: TGTGCCAGCAGTAATGGACAGGGGACAAGCAATCAGCCCCAGCATTTT.

CDR3 amino acids: CASSLRISNQPQHF. CDR3 DNA: TGTGCCAGCAGTTTACGGATTAGCAATCAGCCCCAGCATTTT. The chain is built from TRBV27 and TRBJ1-5; unclear D gene. V gave up 2 bases and J gave up 0 bases, with 5 bases separating them. The V gene's germline CDR1 is MNHEY and CDR2 SMNVEV (reference sequence). The length of the CDR3 is 14 residues.

The chain combines TRBV7-9 with TRBJ2-3; TRBD2 matches at 10 bases. Trimming cost V 4 bases and J 0 bases; bases outside gene matches: 13. This CDR3 has 19 residues. Germline-derived CDR1 and CDR2 are SEHNR and FQNEAQ (reference sequence). As DNA, the CDR3 is TGTGCCAGCAGCTACCCGGGACTAGCGACCCACTCGAGCACAGATACGCAGTATTTT. Amino acids: CASSYPGLATHSSTDTQYF.

This clone was seen a single time. This sequence joins TRBV9 and TRBJ2-3, with D possibly matching TRBD2 (6 bases). Germline assignment: CDR1 SGDLS and CDR2 YYNGEE. This CDR3 region has 16 residues. V lost 2 bases to trimming and J lost 2 bases, with 15 bases between them. CDR3 sequence reads: CASSVWGGPITDTQYF. The CDR3 nucleotides read TGTGCCAGCAGCGTTTGGGGAGGTCCAATCACAGATACGCAGTATTTT.

The chain recombines TRBV5-1 with TRBJ2-7; 10 nucleotides match TRBD2. The CDR3 consists of 17 residues. V shed 4 bases, J shed 6 bases, and the junction held 16 bases outside the gene matches. The germline gives CDR1 SGHRS, CDR2 YFSETQ. The DNA for the CDR3 is TGCGCCAGCAGCCCACGGGGTAGCGGGAGGACGTTGGTCGAGCAGTACTTC. Translated, it gives CASSPRGSGRTLVEQYF.

The V gene is TRBV7-9, the J gene TRBJ2-1; TRBD2 aligns across 14 bases. J lost 10 bases, V lost 4 bases, and 15 bases had no gene match. This CDR3 has 18 residues. Per germline, CDR1 SEHNR and CDR2 FQNEAQ (reference sequence). The CDR3 loop reads CASSSDSVGLAGVGEQFF. CDR3 coding DNA: TGTGCCAGCAGCTCCGATTCTGTGGGACTAGCGGGAGTAGGCGAGCAGTTCTTC.

This chain joins TRBV11-3 and TRBJ2-5; D remains unclear. V dropped 2 bases and J dropped 5 bases, with 12 bases sitting between them. This CDR3 region has 14 residues. The germline V gene has CDR1 SGHNT and CDR2 YENEEA. CDR3 loop: CASSLPRGIETQYF. The CDR3 nucleotides read TGTGCCAGCAGCTTACCTAGAGGTATCGAGACCCAGTACTTC.

This clone was observed a single time. V usage is TRBV21-1 and J usage is TRBJ2-5. TRBV21-1 is reported as a pseudogene. The CDR3 sequence is 16 residues long. The CDR3 DNA reads as TGTGCCAGCAGCACTCAGGGACCGAAGGTACGGGAGACCCAGTACTTC. It translates to CASSTQGPKVRETQYF.

The chain links TRBV27 to TRBJ2-3, with 9 bases matching TRBD2. Germline V gene data show CDR1 as MNHEY and CDR2 as SMNVEV (reference sequence). J was trimmed by 0 bases and V by 6 bases; bases with no gene match: 4. This CDR3 contains 15 residues. The CDR3: CASRVAGESTDTQYF. As DNA, the CDR3 is TGTGCCAGCAGGGTAGCGGGAGAAAGCACAGATACGCAGTATTTT.

The chain uses TRBV27 and TRBJ2-3, with a weak D call TRBD2 (6 bases). The CDR3 runs to 14 residues. V lost 4 bases to trimming and J lost 4 bases, with 12 bases between them. Germline values: CDR1 MNHEY, CDR2 SMNVEV (reference sequence). The CDR3 nucleotides are TGTGCCAGCAGTTCGGGAGTAGACGCAGATACGCAGTATTTT. It yields the protein CASSSGVDADTQYF.

The rearrangement uses TRBV29-1 and TRBJ1-1; a possible D gene is TRBD1 (6 bases). V lost 5 bases to trimming and J lost 2 bases, with 9 bases between them. The CDR3 sequence is 12 residues long. CDR1 and CDR2 (germline): SQVTM, ANQGSEA. CDR3 DNA: TGCAGCGTTTCCAGGGGTAACACTGAAGCTTTCTTT. This encodes CSVSRGNTEAFF.

This chain uses TRBV29-1 with TRBJ2-5; no definite D call. CDR1 is SQVTM, CDR2 ANQGSEA, per germline. This CDR3 has 14 amino acids. Trimming stripped 4 bases from V and 2 bases from J, with 14 bases between. The CDR3 nucleotides are TGCAGCGTTGCGGATCCGGAAAAACAAGAGACCCAGTACTTC. It codes for CSVADPEKQETQYF.

The chain has TRBV9 and TRBJ1-5, with D tentatively TRBD1 (5 bases). There are 15 residues in the CDR3. Germline CDR1 is SGDLS and CDR2 is YYNGEE. Deletions cut 0 bases from V and 0 bases from J, with 7 bases between. The CDR3 protein is CASSVVGDSNQPQHF. CDR3 sequence (DNA): TGTGCCAGCAGCGTAGTGGGGGATAGCAATCAGCCCCAGCATTTT.

CDR3 bases: TGCGCCAGCAGCTTGGGGCTGGGGGGCACTGAAGCTTTCTTT. Amino acid sequence: CASSLGLGGTEAFF. The V and J genes are TRBV5-1 and TRBJ1-1; maybe TRBD1 (5 bases). Germline CDR1 and CDR2: SGHRS and YFSETQ. The CDR3 totals 14 residues. Trimming shortened V by 0 bases and J by 4 bases, and 10 bases separated the two germline ends.